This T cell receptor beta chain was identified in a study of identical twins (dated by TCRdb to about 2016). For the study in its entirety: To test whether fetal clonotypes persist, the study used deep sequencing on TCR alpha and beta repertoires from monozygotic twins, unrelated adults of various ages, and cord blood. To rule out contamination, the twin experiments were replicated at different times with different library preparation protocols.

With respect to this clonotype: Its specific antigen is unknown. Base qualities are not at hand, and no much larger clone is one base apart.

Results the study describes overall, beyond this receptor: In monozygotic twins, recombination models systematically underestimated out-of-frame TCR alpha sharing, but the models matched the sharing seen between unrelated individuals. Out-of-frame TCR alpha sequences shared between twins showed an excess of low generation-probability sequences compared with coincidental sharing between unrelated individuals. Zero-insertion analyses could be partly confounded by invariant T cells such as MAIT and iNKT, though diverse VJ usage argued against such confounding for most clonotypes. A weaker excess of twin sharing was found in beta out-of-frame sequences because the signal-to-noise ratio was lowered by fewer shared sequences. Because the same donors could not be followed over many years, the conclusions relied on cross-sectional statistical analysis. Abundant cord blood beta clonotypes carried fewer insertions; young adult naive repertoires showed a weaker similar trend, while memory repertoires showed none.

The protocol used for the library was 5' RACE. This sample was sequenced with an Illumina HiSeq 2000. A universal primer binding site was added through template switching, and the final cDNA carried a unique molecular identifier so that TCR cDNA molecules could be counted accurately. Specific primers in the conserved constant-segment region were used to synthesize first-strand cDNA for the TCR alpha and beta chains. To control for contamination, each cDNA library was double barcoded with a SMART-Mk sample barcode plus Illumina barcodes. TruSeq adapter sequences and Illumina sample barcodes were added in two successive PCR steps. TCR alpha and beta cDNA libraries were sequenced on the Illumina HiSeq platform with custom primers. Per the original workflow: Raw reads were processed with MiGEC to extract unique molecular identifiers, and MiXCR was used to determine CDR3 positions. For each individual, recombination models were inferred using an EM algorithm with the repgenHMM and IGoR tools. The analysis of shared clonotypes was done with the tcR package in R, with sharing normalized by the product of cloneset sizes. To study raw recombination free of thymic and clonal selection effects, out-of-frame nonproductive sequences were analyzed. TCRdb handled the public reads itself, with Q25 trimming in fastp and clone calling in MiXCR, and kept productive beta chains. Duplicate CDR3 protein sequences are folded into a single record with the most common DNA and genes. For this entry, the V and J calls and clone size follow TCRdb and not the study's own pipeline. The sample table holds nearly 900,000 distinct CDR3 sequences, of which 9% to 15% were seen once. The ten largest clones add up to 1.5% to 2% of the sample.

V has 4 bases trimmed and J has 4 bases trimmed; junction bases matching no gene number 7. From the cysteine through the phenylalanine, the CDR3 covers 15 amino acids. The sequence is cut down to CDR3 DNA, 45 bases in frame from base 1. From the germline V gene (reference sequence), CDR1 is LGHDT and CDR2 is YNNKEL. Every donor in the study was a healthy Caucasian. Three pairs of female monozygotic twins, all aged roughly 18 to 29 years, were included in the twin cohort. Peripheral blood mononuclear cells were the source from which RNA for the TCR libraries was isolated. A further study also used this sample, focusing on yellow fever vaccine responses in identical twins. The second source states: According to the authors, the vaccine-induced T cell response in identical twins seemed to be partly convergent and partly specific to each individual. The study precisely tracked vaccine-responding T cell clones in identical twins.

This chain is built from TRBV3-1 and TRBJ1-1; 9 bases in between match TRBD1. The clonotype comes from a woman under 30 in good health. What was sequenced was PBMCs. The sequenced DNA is TGTGCCAGCAGCCCACAGGGGGCGGTGGGCACTGAAGCTTTCTTT. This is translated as CASSPQGAVGTEAFF. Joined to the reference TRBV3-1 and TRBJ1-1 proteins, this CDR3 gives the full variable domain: DTAVSQTPKYLVTQMGNDKSIKCEQNLGHDTMYWYKQDSKKFLKIMFSYNNKELIINETVPNRFSPKSPDKAHLNLHINSLELGDSAVYFCASSPQGAVGTEAFFGQGTRLTVV.